This is a list of T cell receptor beta chains from one sample in a study of PD-L1 blockade in urothelial cancer. TCRdb's table, derived via immunoSEQ multiplex PCR, lists solely in-frame clones and lacks some. The sample carries 100,000 to 150,000 clones, roughly 80% recorded once. The specimen was PBMCs, collected around atezolizumab (anti-PD-L1) treatment. These receptors were collected from a man aged 50 or older with urothelial cancer. The CDR3 runs from the conserved cysteine through the conserved F or W. A D gene is named only where the DNA matches it firmly. Only part of the rows carry a size: once, few, many, or a class if the clone is expanded.

>TRBV10-1|TRBJ2-3|-|TRBD1
TGCGCCAGCAGAGGACAGGGGTCAGATACGCAGTATTTT
CASRGQGSDTQYF
>TRBV5-4|TRBJ2-7|-|-
TGTGCCAGCAGCCCCAGCCTGGACACCTTCTACGAGCAGTACTTC
CASSPSLDTFYEQYF
>TRBV5-1|TRBJ2-1|-|TRBD2
TGCGCCAGCAGCTTGGGGGCGGGAGCTGGATCCTACAATGAGCAGTTCTTC
CASSLGAGAGSYNEQFF
>TRBV28|TRBJ1-2|-|-
TGTGCCAGCGCCCTGACAGGTGACTATGGCTACACCTTC
CASALTGDYGYTF
>TRBV4-1|TRBJ1-1|-|-
TGCGCCAGCAGCCCACAGGAGAACACTGAAGCTTTCTTT
CASSPQENTEAFF
>TRBV7-3|TRBJ2-7|-|TRBD1
TGTGCCAGCAGCTTAGGGACAGGGGGCCTTAGCTCCTACGAGCAGTACTTC
CASSLGTGGLSSYEQYF
>TRBV18|TRBJ1-2|-|-
TGTGCCAGCTCACCAGCAGGCAGTGGCCCCTATGGCTACACCTTC
CASSPAGSGPYGYTF
>TRBV7-2|TRBJ2-2|-|-
TGTGCCAGCAGACCGGACTGGAACACCGGGGAGCTGTTTTTT
CASRPDWNTGELFF
>TRBV9|TRBJ1-2|once|-
TGTGCCAGCAGCGTAGGCGACAGGCCCACCTATGGCTACACCTTC
CASSVGDRPTYGYTF
>TRBV2|TRBJ2-4|-|TRBD1
TGTGCCAGCAGTCTTACGGGACAGGGAGAAGGCAAAAACATTCAGTACTTC
CASSLTGQGEGKNIQYF
>TRBV28|TRBJ1-2|-|-
TGTGCCAGCAGTTTCTTAGGACAGAAGGGTTACACCTTC
CASSFLGQKGYTF
>TRBV6-6|TRBJ1-3|-|-
TGTGCCAGCAGTCCCTCCACGGGGAAAACTGGAAACACCATATATTTT
CASSPSTGKTGNTIYF
>TRBV30|TRBJ2-1|-|-
TGTGCCTGGAGTGTACGGGGCGGGACTGGGTCCTACAATGAGCAGTTCTTC
CAWSVRGGTGSYNEQFF
>TRBV7-9|TRBJ2-5|-|TRBD2
TGTGCCAGCAGCTTAGCGGGAGGGCCAGAGACCCAGTACTTC
CASSLAGGPETQYF
>TRBV6-1|TRBJ2-7|-|-
TGTGCCAGCATGAGGTACTCCTACGAGCAGTACTTC
CASMRYSYEQYF
>TRBV15|TRBJ2-3|-|-
TGTGCCACCAGCTTACGCGGTACTAGCACAGATACGCAGTATTTT
CATSLRGTSTDTQYF
>TRBV5-6|TRBJ2-1|-|-
TGTGCCAGCAGCGGAAGACCCGTAATTCTACTACTCAATGAGCAGTTCTTC
CASSGRPVILLLNEQFF
>TRBV25-1|TRBJ1-2|few|-
TGTGCCAGCAGTGAGGCGGGGGGCGGCTACACCTTC
CASSEAGGGYTF
>TRBV6-1|TRBJ1-1|-|TRBD1
TGTGCCAGCAGTGAATGGGGGGACAGGGTGAGCACTGAAGCTTTCTTT
CASSEWGDRVSTEAFF
>TRBV9|TRBJ2-1|-|TRBD2
TGTGCCAGCAGCGTAGAGGGACTAGCGGGAGGCTACTCCTACAATGAGCAGTTCTTC
CASSVEGLAGGYSYNEQFF
>TRBV9|TRBJ2-2|-|-
TGTGCCAGCAGCGTAGGCGGCCGGAGGACCACCGGGGAGCTGTTTTTT
CASSVGGRRTTGELFF
>TRBV28|TRBJ1-2|-|TRBD1
TGTGCCAGCAGGACAGGGACGAGTGGCTACACCTTC
CASRTGTSGYTF
>TRBV7-6|TRBJ1-4|once|TRBD1
TGTGCCAGCAGCCCGACGTCGAGGACAGGGGTTCGGCGTGAAAAACTGTTTTTT
CASSPTSRTGVRREKLFF
>TRBV7-2|TRBJ1-1|-|-
TGTGCCAGCAGCTTAGCGGGGACATCCAACACTGAAGCTTTCTTT
CASSLAGTSNTEAFF
>TRBV7-9|TRBJ1-1|-|-
TGTGCCAGCATCCGTGAGTCTTCCACTGAAGCTTTCTTT
CASIRESSTEAFF
>TRBV30|TRBJ1-1|few|-
TGTGCCTGGGCAGGGCCGAACACTGAAGCTTTCTTT
CAWAGPNTEAFF
>TRBV7-9|TRBJ1-1|-|TRBD1
TGTGCCAGCAGCTTAGCGGGACAGGGCTACACTGAAGCTTTCTTT
CASSLAGQGYTEAFF
>TRBV30|TRBJ2-7|few|-
TGTGCCTGGAGCGTGGGACATTCCTACGAGCAGTACTTC
CAWSVGHSYEQYF
>TRBV5-1|TRBJ2-2|-|-
TGCGCCAGCAGCTTACGACAGGAAGCCGGGGAGCTGTTTTTT
CASSLRQEAGELFF
>TRBV6-6|TRBJ2-1|-|TRBD1
TGTGCCAGCAGTTTGGGACAGGGGGCGGGTGAGCAGTTCTTC
CASSLGQGAGEQFF
>TRBV5-6|TRBJ2-2|-|TRBD1
TGTGCCAGCGTAGAGGGACAGTTAAAGGCCGGGGAGCTGTTTTTT
CASVEGQLKAGELFF
>TRBV5-4|TRBJ2-1|-|-
TGTGCCAGCAGTCTACCACAGGGATGGAATGAGCAGTTCTTC
CASSLPQGWNEQFF
>TRBV19|TRBJ1-4|-|TRBD1
TGTGCCAGTACTTTGGACAGGGGGAATGAAAAACTGTTTTTT
CASTLDRGNEKLFF
>TRBV27|TRBJ2-3|-|-
TGTGCCAGCAGTTTATCTTCCCTCCCTCGCACAGATACGCAGTATTTT
CASSLSSLPRTDTQYF
>TRBV5-1|TRBJ1-2|-|TRBD1
TGCGCCAGCAGCTTGGCCGGGTCAGGGGACAGGTATGGCTACACCTTC
CASSLAGSGDRYGYTF
>TRBV18|TRBJ2-7|-|-
TGTGCCAGCTCACCGGTTCTGCAAGGAGAGTCCGAGCAGTACTTC
CASSPVLQGESEQYF
>TRBV28|TRBJ2-7|-|TRBD1
TGTGCCAGCAGTTCCGGACAGGGTGTCCCCTACGAGCAGTACTTC
CASSSGQGVPYEQYF
>TRBV28|TRBJ2-5|-|-
TGTGCCAGCACTGCCCTCGGACTATACCAAGAGACCCAGTACTTC
CASTALGLYQETQYF
>TRBV7-6|TRBJ2-1|-|TRBD2
TGTGCCAGCAGCCCAGGGGGACTAGCGGGAGGGACCTACAATGAGCAGTTCTTC
CASSPGGLAGGTYNEQFF
>TRBV7-9|TRBJ2-1|-|TRBD2
TGTGCCAGCAGCTTAAGTAACGGACTAGCGGGGAACAATGAGCAGTTCTTC
CASSLSNGLAGNNEQFF
>TRBV10-3|TRBJ2-7|-|-
TGTGCCATCATGACAGGCTCCTACGAGCAGTACTTC
CAIMTGSYEQYF
>TRBV5-4|TRBJ1-2|-|TRBD1
TGTGCCAGCAGCTTGCGGACAGGGAACTATGGCTACACCTTC
CASSLRTGNYGYTF
>TRBV7-9|TRBJ1-1|-|-
TGTGCCAGCAGCTTCCCAGGGAGGGACACTGAAGCTTTCTTT
CASSFPGRDTEAFF
>TRBV14|TRBJ2-5|-|-
TGTGCCAGCAGGAAAGGGGAAGAGACCCAGTACTTC
CASRKGEETQYF
>TRBV28|TRBJ2-2|-|-
TGTGCCAGCAGTTTAAGCCCCGGGGAGCTGTTTTTT
CASSLSPGELFF
>TRBV28|TRBJ2-2|-|-
TGTGCCAGCAGTACGACTCCCCTCTCCCGGGAGCTGTTTTTT
CASSTTPLSRELFF
>TRBV9|TRBJ2-1|-|-
TGTGCCAGCAGCGCCCTTCGGGGGGCGACCTACAATGAGCAGTTCTTC
CASSALRGATYNEQFF
>TRBV5-8|TRBJ2-3|-|TRBD1
TGTGCCAGCAGCAGACAGGGTTCAGATACGCAGTATTTT
CASSRQGSDTQYF